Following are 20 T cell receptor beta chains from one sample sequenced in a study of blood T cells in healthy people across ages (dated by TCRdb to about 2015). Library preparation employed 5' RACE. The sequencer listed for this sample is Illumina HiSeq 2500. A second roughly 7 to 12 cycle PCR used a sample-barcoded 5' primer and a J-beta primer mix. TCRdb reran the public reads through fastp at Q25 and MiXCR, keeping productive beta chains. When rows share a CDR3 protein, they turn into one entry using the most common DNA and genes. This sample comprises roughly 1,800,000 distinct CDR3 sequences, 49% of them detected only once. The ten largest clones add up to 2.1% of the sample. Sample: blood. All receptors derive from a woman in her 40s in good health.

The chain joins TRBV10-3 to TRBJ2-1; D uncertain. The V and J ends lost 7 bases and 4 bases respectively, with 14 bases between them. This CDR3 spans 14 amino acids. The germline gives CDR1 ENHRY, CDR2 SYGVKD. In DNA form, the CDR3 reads TGTGCCATCACCCCGAATCCCGGGTACAATGAGCAGTTCTTC. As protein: CAITPNPGYNEQFF.

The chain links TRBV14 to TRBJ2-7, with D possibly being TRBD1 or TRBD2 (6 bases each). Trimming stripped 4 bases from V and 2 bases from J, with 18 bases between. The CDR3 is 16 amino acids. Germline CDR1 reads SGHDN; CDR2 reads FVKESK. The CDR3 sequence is CASSRKGGTPTYEQYF. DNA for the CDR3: TGTGCCAGCAGCCGAAAAGGGGGGACTCCTACCTACGAGCAGTACTTC.

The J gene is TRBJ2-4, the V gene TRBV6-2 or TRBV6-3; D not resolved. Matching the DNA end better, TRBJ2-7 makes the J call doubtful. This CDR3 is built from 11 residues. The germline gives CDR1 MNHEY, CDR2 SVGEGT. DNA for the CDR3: TGTGCCAGCGGTACCCTCGGCGAGCAGTACTTC. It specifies CASGTLGEQYF.

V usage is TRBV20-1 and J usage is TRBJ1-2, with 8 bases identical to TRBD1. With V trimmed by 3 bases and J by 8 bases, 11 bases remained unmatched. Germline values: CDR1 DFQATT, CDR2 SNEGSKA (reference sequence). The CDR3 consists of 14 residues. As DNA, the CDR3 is TGCAGTGCTAGCGGTCGGACAGGGCAAGGAGGCTACACCTTC. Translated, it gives CSASGRTGQGGYTF.

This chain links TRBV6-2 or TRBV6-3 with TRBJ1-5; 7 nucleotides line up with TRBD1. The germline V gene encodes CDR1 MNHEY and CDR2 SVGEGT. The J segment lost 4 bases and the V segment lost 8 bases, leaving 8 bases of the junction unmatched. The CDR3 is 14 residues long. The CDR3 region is CASCDPGQNQPQHF. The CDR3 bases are TGTGCCAGCTGCGACCCGGGACAGAATCAGCCCCAGCATTTT.

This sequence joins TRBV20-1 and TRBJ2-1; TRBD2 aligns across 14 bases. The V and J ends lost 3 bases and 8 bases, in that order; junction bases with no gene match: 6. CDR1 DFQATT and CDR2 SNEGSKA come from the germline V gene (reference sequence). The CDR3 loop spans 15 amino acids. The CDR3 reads CSASSGTSGGDEQFF. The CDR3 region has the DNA TGCAGTGCTAGTTCCGGGACTAGCGGGGGCGATGAGCAGTTCTTC.

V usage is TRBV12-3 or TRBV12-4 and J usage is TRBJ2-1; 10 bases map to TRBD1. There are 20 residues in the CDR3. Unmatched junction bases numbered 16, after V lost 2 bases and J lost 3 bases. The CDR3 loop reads CASSLSGWSTGTGDYNEQFF. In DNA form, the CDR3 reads TGTGCCAGCAGTTTATCTGGGTGGAGTACCGGGACAGGGGACTACAATGAGCAGTTCTTC.

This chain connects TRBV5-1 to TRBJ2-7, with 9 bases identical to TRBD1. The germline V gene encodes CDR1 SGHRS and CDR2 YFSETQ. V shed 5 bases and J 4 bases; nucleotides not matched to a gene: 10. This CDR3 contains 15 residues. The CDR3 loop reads CASRYRGQLPYEQYF. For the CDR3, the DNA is TGCGCCAGCAGGTACAGGGGGCAACTACCATACGAGCAGTACTTC.

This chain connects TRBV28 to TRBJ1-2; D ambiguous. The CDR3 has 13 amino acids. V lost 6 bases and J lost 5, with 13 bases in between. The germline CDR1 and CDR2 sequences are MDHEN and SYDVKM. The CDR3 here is CASRIPWAYGYTF. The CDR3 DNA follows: TGTGCCAGCAGGATACCCTGGGCATATGGCTACACCTTC.

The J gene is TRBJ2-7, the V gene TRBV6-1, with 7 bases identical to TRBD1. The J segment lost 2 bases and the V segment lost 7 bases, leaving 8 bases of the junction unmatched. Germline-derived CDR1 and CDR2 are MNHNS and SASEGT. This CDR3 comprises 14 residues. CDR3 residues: CASTDWTGTYEQYF. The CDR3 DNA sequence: TGTGCCAGCACTGATTGGACAGGTACCTACGAGCAGTACTTC.

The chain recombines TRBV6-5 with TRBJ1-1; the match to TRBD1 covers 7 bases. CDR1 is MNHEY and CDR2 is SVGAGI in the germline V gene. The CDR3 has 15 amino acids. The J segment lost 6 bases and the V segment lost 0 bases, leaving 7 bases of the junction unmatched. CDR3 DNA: TGTGCCAGCAGTTACTCGCGACAGGGTAAGGCTGAAGCTTTCTTT. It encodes CASSYSRQGKAEAFF.

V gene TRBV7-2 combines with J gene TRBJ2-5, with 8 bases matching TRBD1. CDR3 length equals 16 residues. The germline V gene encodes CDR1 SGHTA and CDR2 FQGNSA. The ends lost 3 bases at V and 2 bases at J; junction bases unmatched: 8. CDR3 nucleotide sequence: TGTGCCAGCAGCTTGTTTTCCGGACAGGGTCAAGAGACCCAGTACTTC. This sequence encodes CASSLFSGQGQETQYF.

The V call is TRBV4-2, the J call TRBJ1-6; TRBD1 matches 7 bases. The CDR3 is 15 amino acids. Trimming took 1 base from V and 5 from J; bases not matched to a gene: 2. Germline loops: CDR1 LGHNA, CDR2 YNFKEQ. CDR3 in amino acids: CASSQATGNNSPLHF. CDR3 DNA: TGTGCCAGCAGCCAAGCGACAGGGAATAATTCACCCCTCCACTTT.

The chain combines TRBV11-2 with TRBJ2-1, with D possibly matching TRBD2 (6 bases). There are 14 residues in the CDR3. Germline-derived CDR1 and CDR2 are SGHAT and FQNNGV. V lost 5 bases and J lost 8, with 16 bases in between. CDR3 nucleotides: TGTGCCAGCAGCCCCACCGGGGGAGGCCATGAGCAGTTCTTC. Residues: CASSPTGGGHEQFF.

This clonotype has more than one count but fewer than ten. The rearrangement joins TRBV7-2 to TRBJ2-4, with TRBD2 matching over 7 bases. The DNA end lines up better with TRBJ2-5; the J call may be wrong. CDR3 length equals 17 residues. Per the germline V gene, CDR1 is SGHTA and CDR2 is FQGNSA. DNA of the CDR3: TGTGCCAGCAGCTTAGCTTCCCGGACTAGTTTGACGGAGACCCAGTACTTC. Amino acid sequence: CASSLASRTSLTETQYF.

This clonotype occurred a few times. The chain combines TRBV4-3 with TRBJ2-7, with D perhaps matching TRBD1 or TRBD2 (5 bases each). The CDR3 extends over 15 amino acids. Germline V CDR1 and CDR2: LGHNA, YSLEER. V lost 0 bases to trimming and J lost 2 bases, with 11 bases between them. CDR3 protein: CASSQDRDGAYEQYF. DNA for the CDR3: TGCGCCAGCAGCCAAGATAGGGACGGGGCCTACGAGCAGTACTTC.

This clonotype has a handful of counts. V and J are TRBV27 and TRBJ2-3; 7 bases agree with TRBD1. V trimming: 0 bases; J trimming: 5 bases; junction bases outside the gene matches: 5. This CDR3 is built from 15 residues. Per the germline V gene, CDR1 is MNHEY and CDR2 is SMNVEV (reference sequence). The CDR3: CASSLSRQGRDTQYF. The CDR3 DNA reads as TGTGCCAGCAGTTTATCCCGACAGGGTCGAGATACGCAGTATTTT.

CDR3 coding DNA: TGTGCCAGCAGCCCCATGTCTGCAGATACGCAGTATTTT. Residues: CASSPMSADTQYF. V is TRBV7-3 and J is TRBJ2-3; no clear D gene. The germline CDR1 and CDR2 sequences are SGHTA and FQGTGA. The CDR3 has 13 residues. V lost 5 bases to trimming and J lost 4 bases, with 10 bases between them.

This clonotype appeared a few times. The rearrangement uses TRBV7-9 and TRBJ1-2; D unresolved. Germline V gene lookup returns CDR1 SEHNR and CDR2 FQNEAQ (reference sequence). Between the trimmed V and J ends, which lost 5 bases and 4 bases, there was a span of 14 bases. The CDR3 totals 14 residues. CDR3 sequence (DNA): TGTGCCAGCAGCACAGATGTGGAAAGCTATGGCTACACCTTC. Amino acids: CASSTDVESYGYTF.

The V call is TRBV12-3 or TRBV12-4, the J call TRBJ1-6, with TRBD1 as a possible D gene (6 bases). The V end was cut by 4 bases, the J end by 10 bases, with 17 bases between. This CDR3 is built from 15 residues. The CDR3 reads CASSSNRVKGSPLHF. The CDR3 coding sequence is TGTGCCAGCAGTTCGAACAGGGTAAAGGGCTCACCCCTCCACTTT.